This TCR beta chain was sequenced in a study of blood T cell repertoires in COVID-19. Across the study: Sources were T cells, B-cell-depleted T cells, or PBMCs; the material itself was cDNA or gDNA.

In terms of age and location, participants ranged from about 18 to 89 years and lived in about two dozen US areas. Membership in each cohort depended on participant-reported clinical history. Source study methods: It was from reference gene primer amplification that nucleated cell counts were estimated. Produced via immunoSEQ multiplex PCR; TCRdb's table is partial and in-frame only. D and trimming come from the DNA, and the V and J calls and clone size come from that table. The profile shows 250,000 to 300,000 clones, 70% to 90% of them singletons. This CDR3 contains 18 residues. Looked up from germline, CDR1 is LGHNA and CDR2 is YSLEER. V lost 1 base, J lost 7 bases, and 12 bases stayed unmatched.

The V gene is TRBV4-3, the J gene TRBJ2-2, with 10 bases aligning to TRBD1. This clonotype originated in a woman between 45 and 60 years old who had been exposed to COVID-19. The sample taken for sequencing was PBMCs or T cells enriched from blood (not recorded which). DNA of the CDR3: TGCGCCAGCAGCCAAGTTCGTGGATCGGGGACAGGGGTCGGGGAGCTGTTTTTT. Encoded protein: CASSQVRGSGTGVGELFF.